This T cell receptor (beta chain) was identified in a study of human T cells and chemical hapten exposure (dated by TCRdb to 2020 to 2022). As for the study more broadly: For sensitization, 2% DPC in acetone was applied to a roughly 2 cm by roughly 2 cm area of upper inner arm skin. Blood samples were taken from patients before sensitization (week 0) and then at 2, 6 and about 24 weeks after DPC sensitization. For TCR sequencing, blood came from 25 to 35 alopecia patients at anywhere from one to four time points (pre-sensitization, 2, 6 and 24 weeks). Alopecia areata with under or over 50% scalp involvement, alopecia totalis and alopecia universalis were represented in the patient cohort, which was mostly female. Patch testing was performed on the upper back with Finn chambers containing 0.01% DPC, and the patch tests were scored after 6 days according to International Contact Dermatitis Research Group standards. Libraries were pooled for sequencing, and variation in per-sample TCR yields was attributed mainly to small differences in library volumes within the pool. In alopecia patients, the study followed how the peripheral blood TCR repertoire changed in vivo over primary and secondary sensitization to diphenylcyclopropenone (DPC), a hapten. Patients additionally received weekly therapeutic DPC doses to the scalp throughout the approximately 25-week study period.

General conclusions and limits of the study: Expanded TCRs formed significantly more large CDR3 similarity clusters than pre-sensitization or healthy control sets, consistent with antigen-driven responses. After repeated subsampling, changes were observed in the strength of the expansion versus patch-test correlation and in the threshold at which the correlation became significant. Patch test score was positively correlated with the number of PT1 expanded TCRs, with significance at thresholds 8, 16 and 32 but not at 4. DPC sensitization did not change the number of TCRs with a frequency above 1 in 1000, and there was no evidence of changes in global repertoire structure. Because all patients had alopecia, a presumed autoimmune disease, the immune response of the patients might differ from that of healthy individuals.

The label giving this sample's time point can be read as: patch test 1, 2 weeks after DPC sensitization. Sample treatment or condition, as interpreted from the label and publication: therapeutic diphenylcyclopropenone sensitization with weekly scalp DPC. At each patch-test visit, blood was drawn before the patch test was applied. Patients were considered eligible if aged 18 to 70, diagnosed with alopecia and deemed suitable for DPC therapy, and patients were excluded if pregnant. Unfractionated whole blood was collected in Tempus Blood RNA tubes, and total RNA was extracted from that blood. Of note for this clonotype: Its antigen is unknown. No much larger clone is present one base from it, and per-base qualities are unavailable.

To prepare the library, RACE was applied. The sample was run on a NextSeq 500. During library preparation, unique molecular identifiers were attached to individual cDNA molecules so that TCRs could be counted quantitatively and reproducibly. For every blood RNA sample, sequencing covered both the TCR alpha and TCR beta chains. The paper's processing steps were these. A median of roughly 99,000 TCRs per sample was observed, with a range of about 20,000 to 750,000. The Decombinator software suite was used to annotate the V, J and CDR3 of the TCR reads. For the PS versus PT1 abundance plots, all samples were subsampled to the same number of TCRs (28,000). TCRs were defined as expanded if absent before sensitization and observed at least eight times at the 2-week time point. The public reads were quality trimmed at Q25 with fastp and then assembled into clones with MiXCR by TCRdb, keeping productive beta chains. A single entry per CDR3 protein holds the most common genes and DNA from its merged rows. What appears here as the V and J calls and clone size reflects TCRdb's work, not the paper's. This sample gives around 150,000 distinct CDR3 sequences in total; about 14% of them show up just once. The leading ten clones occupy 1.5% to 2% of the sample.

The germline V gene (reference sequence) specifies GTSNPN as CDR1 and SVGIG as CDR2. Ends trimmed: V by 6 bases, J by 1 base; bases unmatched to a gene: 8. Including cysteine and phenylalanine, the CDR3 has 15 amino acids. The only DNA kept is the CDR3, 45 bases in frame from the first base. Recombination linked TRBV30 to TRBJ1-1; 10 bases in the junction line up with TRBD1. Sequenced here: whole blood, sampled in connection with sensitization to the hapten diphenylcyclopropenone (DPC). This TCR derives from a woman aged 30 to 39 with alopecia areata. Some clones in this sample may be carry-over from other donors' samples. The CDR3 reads CACVKGTGANTEAFF. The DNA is TGTGCCTGTGTCAAGGGGACAGGGGCGAACACTGAAGCTTTCTTT.